One and the same sample provided the 25 T cell receptor beta chains below, sequenced in a study of blood T cells in healthy people across ages. Sample-barcoded 5' priming and a J-beta primer mix drove a second PCR of about 6 to 12 cycles. Each CDR3 protein is one row after TCRdb ran MiXCR on the 5' RACE reads. The table shows hundreds of thousands of distinct CDR3 sequences, with 49% occurring only once. Sequencing used blood. The receptors shown here come from a woman aged 55-69 years in good health.

This clonotype was found once. The V call is TRBV7-2, the J call TRBJ1-2; 7 bases fit TRBD1. Trimming took 4 bases from V and 7 from J; bases not matched to a gene: 9. The CDR3 length is 14 residues. Looked up from germline, CDR1 is SGHTA and CDR2 is FQGNSA. The CDR3 nucleotides read TGTGCCAGCAGCTACAGACAGGGAGTAAGTGGCTACACCTTC. Its translation: CASSYRQGVSGYTF.

This chain joins TRBV12-5 and TRBJ2-1; D may be TRBD1 (6 bases). The J call may not be correct, given that the DNA end is closer to TRBJ2-7. There are 15 residues in the CDR3. Germline assignment: CDR1 LGHNT and CDR2 FRNRAP. The CDR3 region is CASGLGQGRYNEQYF. CDR3 bases: TGTGCTAGTGGTTTGGGTCAGGGGAGATACAATGAGCAGTACTTC.

This chain links TRBV21-1 with TRBJ2-1; TRBD1, as called in the table, went unchecked against the DNA. TRBV21-1 is noted as a pseudogene. The CDR3 has 16 amino acids. DNA of the CDR3: TGTGCCAGCAGCAAAGGAGCCCAGGCAGGGTTCAATGAGCAGTTCTTC. This codes for CASSKGAQAGFNEQFF.

This clonotype was observed a handful of times. The V and J genes are TRBV28 and TRBJ2-5; possibly TRBD2 for D (5 bases). V lost 3 bases and J 1 base, leaving 15 bases between the germline ends. This CDR3 is built from 16 residues. From germline, CDR1 is MDHEN and CDR2 SYDVKM. CDR3 in DNA: TGTGCCAGCAGTTTTTTCGGGGTTGGACTCCAAGAGACCCAGTACTTC. Its translation is CASSFFGVGLQETQYF.

The chain joins TRBV5-6 to TRBJ1-1; 12 bases fit TRBD1. CDR3 length: 13 residues. V dropped 8 bases and J dropped 3; count of bases not matched to a gene: 2. The germline gives CDR1 SGHDT, CDR2 YYEEEE. The CDR3 reads CASWDRGHTEAFF. CDR3 bases: TGTGCCAGTTGGGACAGGGGGCACACTGAAGCTTTCTTT.

This chain connects TRBV20-1 to TRBJ2-7; the D is unclear. Germline V gene data show CDR1 as DFQATT and CDR2 as SNEGSKA (reference sequence). This CDR3 comprises 12 residues. Trimming stripped 5 bases from V and 0 bases from J, with 8 bases between. CDR3 protein: CSAGGFSYEQYF. CDR3 in DNA: TGCAGTGCTGGCGGATTCTCCTACGAGCAGTACTTC.

The chain couples TRBV12-3 or TRBV12-4 to TRBJ2-5; D possibly corresponds to TRBD2 (6 bases). The CDR3 is made up of 14 amino acids. The ends were cut back, 3 bases at V and 5 bases at J, with 13 bases in the middle. CDR3 sequence reads: CASSFGGVAETQYF. In DNA, the CDR3 is TGTGCCAGCAGTTTTGGCGGGGTAGCCGAGACCCAGTACTTC.

This chain uses TRBV29-1 with TRBJ2-1; TRBD1 agrees at 10 bases. The CDR3 loop spans 15 amino acids. V gave up 6 bases and J gave up 6 bases; unmatched junction bases: 11. In germline, CDR1 is SQVTM, CDR2 ANQGSEA. In DNA, the CDR3 is TGCAGCGTGGTAAGGGACAGGGGAGGAAGCAATGAGCAGTTCTTC. It codes for CSVVRDRGGSNEQFF.

As for this clonotype: This may be a read error, as it is one base from a much larger clone. The chain joins TRBV9 to TRBJ1-6; 8 bases map to TRBD1. The CDR3 sequence is 15 residues long. V gave up 3 bases and J gave up 7 bases; unmatched junction bases: 6. The germline CDR1 and CDR2 sequences are SGDLS and YYNGEE. CDR3: CASSGRTGQNSPLHF. The DNA of the CDR3 is TGTGCCAGCAGCGGGAGGACAGGGCAGAATTCACCCCTCCACTTT.

In this sample, this clonotype turned up a few times. V is TRBV29-1 and J is TRBJ2-2; D may match TRBD1 or TRBD2 (6 bases each). Germline values: CDR1 SQVTM, CDR2 ANQGSEA. Deletions cut 4 bases from V and 6 bases from J, with 15 bases between. The CDR3 extends over 14 amino acids. CDR3 amino acids: CSVARGGSPGELFF. The DNA of the CDR3 is TGCAGCGTTGCGAGAGGGGGGTCTCCCGGGGAGCTGTTTTTT.

This clonotype has only a few counts. With a much larger clone just one base away, this may be a read error. The rearrangement uses TRBV20-1 and TRBJ1-6; 8 bases fit TRBD1. The CDR3 is 14 residues long. Germline V gene lookup returns CDR1 DFQATT and CDR2 SNEGSKA (reference sequence). CDR3 in DNA: TGCAGTGCTTCGCAGGGGGCGCCTAATCCACCCCTCCACTTT. Encoded protein: CSASQGAPNPPLHF.

The rearrangement joins TRBV13 to TRBJ1-5, with 7 bases fitting TRBD1. Trimming cost V 1 base and J 4 bases; bases outside gene matches: 1. The CDR3 loop spans 14 amino acids. Per germline, CDR1 PRHDT and CDR2 FYEKMQ (reference sequence). CDR3 sequence: CASSLEGQNQPQHF. The CDR3 coding sequence is TGTGCCAGCAGCTTAGAGGGACAGAATCAGCCCCAGCATTTT.

V is TRBV4-3 and J is TRBJ1-4; D unclear. Trimming pared 0 bases from V and 0 bases from J, leaving 8 bases between. CDR3 length: 16 amino acids. Germline-derived CDR1 and CDR2 are LGHNA and YSLEER. The CDR3 here is CASSQDLGTTNEKLFF. The CDR3 DNA is TGCGCCAGCAGCCAAGATCTCGGGACAACTAATGAAAAACTGTTTTTT.

This rearrangement joins TRBV6-1 to TRBJ2-7; 7 bases align to TRBD1. The CDR3 length is 14 residues. The germline V gene has CDR1 MNHNS and CDR2 SASEGT. V was pared by 8 bases and J by 13 bases, with 20 bases of the junction left unmatched. The CDR3 DNA reads as TGTGCCAGCCTTGGGCAGGGGGACGGAGAGACCCAATACTTC. It translates to CASLGQGDGETQYF.

The chain couples TRBV20-1 to TRBJ2-7; 10 bases line up with TRBD2. V was clipped by 8 bases and J by 4 bases; unmatched bases: 8. The CDR3 contains 13 residues. The germline V gene encodes CDR1 DFQATT and CDR2 SNEGSKA (reference sequence). CDR3 nucleotides: TGCAGTCGGGGGGCTAGCGGGAGTTACGAGCAGTACTTC. This translates into CSRGASGSYEQYF.

The V and J genes are TRBV20-1 and TRBJ2-7; a weak D match, TRBD1 (6 bases). V was cut by 3 bases and J by 2 bases, with 11 bases left in between. Germline V gene data show CDR1 as DFQATT and CDR2 as SNEGSKA (reference sequence). This CDR3 comprises 13 residues. CDR3 DNA sequence: TGCAGTGCTAGGGGACAAGTCGCCTACGAGCAGTACTTC. Translated: CSARGQVAYEQYF.

This clonotype has a single count. V is TRBV9 and J is TRBJ2-3; weak D call: TRBD1 (6 bases). The CDR3 has 17 residues. Looked up from germline, CDR1 is SGDLS and CDR2 is YYNGEE. V lost 0 bases to trimming and J lost 3 bases, with 17 bases between them. As DNA, the CDR3 is TGTGCCAGCAGCGTAGAGAGGGGGAGCCGCTTTACAGATACGCAGTATTTT. Its translation is CASSVERGSRFTDTQYF.

The chain combines TRBV6-2 or TRBV6-3 with TRBJ2-5; TRBD1 aligns across 10 bases. The J call may be faulty, since TRBJ2-7 better matches the DNA end. The CDR3 is made up of 16 amino acids. The germline gives CDR1 MNHEY, CDR2 SVGEGT. Here the CDR3 reads CASSYSGTGDFYEQYF. CDR3 bases: TGTGCCAGCAGTTACTCGGGGACAGGGGATTTCTACGAGCAGTACTTC.

The chain links TRBV18 to TRBJ2-7; D uncertain. Trimming shortened V by 8 bases and J by 0 bases, and 11 bases separated the two germline ends. From germline, CDR1 is KGHSH and CDR2 LQKENI. CDR3 length: 13 residues. The CDR3 spells CASRSPTSYEQYF. The CDR3 region has the DNA TGTGCCAGCCGATCCCCGACCTCCTACGAGCAGTACTTC.

This chain links TRBV25-1 with TRBJ2-4, with 10 bases lining up with TRBD1. The V and J ends lost 3 bases and 1 base, in that order; junction bases with no gene match: 9. Germline V gene sequence: CDR1 MGHDK, CDR2 SYGVNS. This CDR3 comprises 18 residues. The DNA for the CDR3 is TGTGCCAGCAGTGATCCGGGACAGGGGTTGTTGGCCAAAAACATTCAGTACTTC. This gives the protein CASSDPGQGLLAKNIQYF. The full variable domain, completed using reference TRBV25-1 and TRBJ2-4, is EADIYQTPRYLVIGTGKKITLECSQTMGHDKMYWYQQDPGMELHLIHYSYGVNSTEKGDLSSESTVSRIRTEHFPLTLESARPSHTSQYLCASSDPGQGLLAKNIQYFGAGTRLSVL.

This chain connects TRBV20-1 to TRBJ2-3; D unclear. With 3 bases removed from V and 4 bases from J, the gap between germline ends came to 11 bases. Germline assignment: CDR1 DFQATT and CDR2 SNEGSKA (reference sequence). This CDR3 spans 13 amino acids. The CDR3 reads CSASPPGPDTQYF. The CDR3 DNA sequence: TGCAGTGCTAGCCCTCCCGGCCCAGATACGCAGTATTTT.

V gene TRBV4-3 combines with J gene TRBJ1-2; D is possibly TRBD1 (6 bases). Germline CDR1 and CDR2: LGHNA and YSLEER. The V end lost 4 bases, the J end lost 4 bases, and 10 bases lay between the germline ends. The length of the CDR3 is 13 residues. The CDR3 DNA follows: TGCGCCAGCAGCCGGTCGGACAGCTATGGCTACACCTTC. Its translation: CASSRSDSYGYTF.

The chain links TRBV6-1 to TRBJ2-7; D gene unclear. CDR1 is MNHNS, CDR2 SASEGT, per germline. The V end lost 10 bases, the J end lost 3 bases, and 16 bases lay between the germline ends. This CDR3 is built from 13 residues. The CDR3 spells CANSRQVGYEQYF. CDR3 nucleotide sequence: TGTGCCAACTCGAGGCAAGTGGGCTACGAGCAGTACTTC.

The CDR3 region is CASSVVGGGRTDTQYF. The CDR3 DNA sequence: TGTGCCAGCAGCGTAGTGGGGGGCGGGAGAACAGATACGCAGTATTTT. The gene calls are TRBV9 and TRBJ2-3; TRBD2 might be the D (7 bases). There are 16 residues in the CDR3. Germline loops: CDR1 SGDLS, CDR2 YYNGEE. V was cut by 0 bases and J by 3 bases, with 14 bases left in between.

The chain links TRBV27 to TRBJ2-5, with 9 nucleotides matching TRBD2. This CDR3 contains 14 residues. The V gene end was trimmed by 8 bases and the J gene end by 11 bases; junction bases not matched to a gene: 15. Per the germline V gene, CDR1 is MNHEY and CDR2 is SMNVEV (reference sequence). Here the CDR3 reads CASLAGGPYNEQYF. In nucleotides, the CDR3 is TGTGCCAGCCTGGCGGGAGGGCCTTACAATGAGCAGTACTTC.